This TCR beta chain was recovered during a study of T-cell memory formation after mild COVID-19. Whole-study context: TCR clusters largely stayed donor specific.

UMIs and sample barcodes were carried by the TCR alpha and TCR beta cDNA libraries that 5'RACE produced using constant-segment primers. TCRdb re-called the 5' RACE reads with MiXCR, one entry per CDR3 protein. The sample contains about 180,000 distinct CDR3 sequences, roughly 20% of which appear only once. Concerning this clonotype itself: What it binds is unknown.

Points from the study as a whole: CM and EM subsets held most contracting CD4+ clones; EMRA held CD8+ ones.

The CDR3 is made up of 15 amino acids. Per germline, CDR1 SGHVS and CDR2 FQNEAQ. Trimming cost V 0 bases and J 5 bases, with 11 bases left between them. This sequence was found in a man younger than 30 who had mild COVID-19 (a few samples of this study predate the infection). Cell type and time point are not known. The sample taken for sequencing was PBMCs or a T cell subset sorted from them (not recorded which). The V call is TRBV7-8, the J call TRBJ2-1; D might be TRBD1 (5 bases). CDR3 sequence reads: CASSLALGQDNEQFF. The DNA of the CDR3 is TGTGCCAGCAGCTTAGCGTTGGGGCAGGACAATGAGCAGTTCTTC.